Described below is a single T cell receptor beta chain sequence and its context. Authors' processing steps: Estimated nucleated cell counts came from reference gene primer amplification. The protocol was immunoSEQ multiplex PCR, while the TCRdb copy is restricted to in-frame clones and leaves out a portion. The V and J calls and clone size are taken from that table; D and trimming were inferred from the DNA. The sample holds 150,000 or so clones, 80% to 90% seen once. The entry originates in a study of blood T cell repertoires in COVID-19. One Seattle source followed patients from active infection through their disease course. CDR3 length: 13 residues. The V end lost 3 bases, the J end lost 3 bases, and 9 bases lay between the germline ends. Germline CDR1 SGHTA, CDR2 FQGNSA.

This receptor was obtained from a man aged 18 to 30 with COVID-19, enrolled during active disease. The chain carries TRBV7-2 and TRBJ2-7; a weak D match, TRBD1 (5 bases). Sequenced sample: peripheral blood. CDR3 DNA sequence: TGTGCCAGCAGCTTTAACAGGAACTACGAGCAGTACTTC. As protein: CASSFNRNYEQYF.